This T cell receptor beta chain was profiled in a study of blood T cell repertoires in COVID-19. Study overall: The United States, Italy and Spain supplied acute and convalescent COVID-19 samples. Nucleic acid was either cDNA or gDNA, and it came from T cells, B-cell-depleted T cells, or PBMCs.

J lost 6 bases, V lost 2 bases, and 12 bases had no gene match. Germline values: CDR1 SGHRS, CDR2 YFSETQ. The CDR3 totals 16 residues. Methods used by the authors: Estimates of nucleated cell counts were drawn from the amplification of reference gene primers. Using immunoSEQ multiplex PCR, the repertoire was profiled, and TCRdb retains in-frame clones only, with some absent. V and J calls plus clone size are reproduced from that table; the DNA served to infer D and trimming. The sample lists 140,000 to 150,000 clones, 84% occurring once. The chain uses TRBV5-1 and TRBJ2-7, with 9 bases identical to TRBD1. This TCR was recovered from a human donor in a cohort sampled during active COVID-19. The specimen sequenced was peripheral blood. CDR3 coding DNA: TGCGCCAGCAGCTTCTTAGTGGGACAGGGAGCTCGCGAGCAGTACTTC. This encodes CASSFLVGQGAREQYF. Looking up the rest from reference TRBV5-1 and TRBJ2-7 gives the full variable domain: KAGVTQTPRYLIKTRGQQVTLSCSPISGHRSVSWYQQTPGQGLQFLFEYFSETQRNKGNFPGRFSGRQFSNSRSEMNVSTLELGDSALYLCASSFLVGQGAREQYFGPGTRLTVT.